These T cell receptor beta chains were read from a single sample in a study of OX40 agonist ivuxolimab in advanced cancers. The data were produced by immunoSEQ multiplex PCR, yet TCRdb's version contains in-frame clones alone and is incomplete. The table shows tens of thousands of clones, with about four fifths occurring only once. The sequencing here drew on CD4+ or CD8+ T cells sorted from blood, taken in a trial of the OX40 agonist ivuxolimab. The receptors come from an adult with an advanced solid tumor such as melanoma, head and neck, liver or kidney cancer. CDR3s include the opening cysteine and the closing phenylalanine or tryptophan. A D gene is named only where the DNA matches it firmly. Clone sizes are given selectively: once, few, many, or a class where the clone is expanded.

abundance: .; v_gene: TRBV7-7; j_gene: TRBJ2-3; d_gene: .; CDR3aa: CASSLGQTADTQYF; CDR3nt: TGTGCTAGCAGCCTTGGACAGACGGCAGATACGCAGTATTTT
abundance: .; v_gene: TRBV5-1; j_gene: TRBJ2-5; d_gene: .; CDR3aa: CASSLEETQYF; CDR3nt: TGCGCCAGCAGCTTGGAAGAGACCCAGTACTTC
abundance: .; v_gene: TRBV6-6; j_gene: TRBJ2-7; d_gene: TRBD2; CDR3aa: CASRRLAGDYEQYF; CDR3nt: TGTGCCAGCAGACGACTAGCGGGGGACTACGAGCAGTACTTC
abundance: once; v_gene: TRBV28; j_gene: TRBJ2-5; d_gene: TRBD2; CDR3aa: CASTENSGGAQETQYF; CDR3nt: TGTGCCAGCACCGAAAATAGCGGGGGGGCACAAGAGACCCAGTACTTC
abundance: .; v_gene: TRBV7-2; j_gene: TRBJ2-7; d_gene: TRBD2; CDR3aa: CASSAQLAGGYEQYF; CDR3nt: TGTGCCAGCAGCGCCCAACTAGCGGGGGGGTACGAGCAGTACTTC
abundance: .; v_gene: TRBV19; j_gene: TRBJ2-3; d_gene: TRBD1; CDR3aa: CATSIGGGTGADTQYF; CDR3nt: TGTGCCACCTCGATAGGTGGAGGGACAGGGGCCGATACGCAGTATTTT
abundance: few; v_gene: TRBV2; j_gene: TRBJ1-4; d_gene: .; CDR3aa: CASILSEKLFF; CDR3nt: TGTGCCAGCATATTGAGTGAAAAACTGTTTTTT
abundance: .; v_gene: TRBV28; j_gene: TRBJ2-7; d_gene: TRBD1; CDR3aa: CASSPIRDRVRSYEQYF; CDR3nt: TGTGCCAGCAGTCCCATACGGGACAGGGTAAGATCCTACGAGCAGTACTTC
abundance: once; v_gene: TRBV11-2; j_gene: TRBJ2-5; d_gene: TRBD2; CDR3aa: CASSLVPVASGRGETQYF; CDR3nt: TGTGCCAGCAGCTTAGTCCCCGTGGCTAGCGGGAGAGGAGAGACCCAGTACTTC
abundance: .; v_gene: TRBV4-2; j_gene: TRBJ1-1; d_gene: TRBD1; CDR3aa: CASSQWDRSNTEAFF; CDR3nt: TGTGCCAGCAGCCAATGGGACAGGTCGAACACTGAAGCTTTCTTT
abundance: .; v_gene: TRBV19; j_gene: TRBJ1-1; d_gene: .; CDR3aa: CASSTPVNTEAFF; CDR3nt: TGTGCCAGTAGTACCCCAGTGAACACTGAAGCTTTCTTT
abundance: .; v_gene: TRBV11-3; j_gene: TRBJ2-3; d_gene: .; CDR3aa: CASSLLGRLTDTQYF; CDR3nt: TGTGCCAGCAGCTTACTGGGAAGGTTGACAGATACGCAGTATTTT
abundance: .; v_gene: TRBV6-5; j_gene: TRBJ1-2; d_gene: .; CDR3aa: CASSMGVPPYGYTF; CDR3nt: TGTGCCAGCAGCATGGGGGTCCCCCCCTATGGCTACACCTTC
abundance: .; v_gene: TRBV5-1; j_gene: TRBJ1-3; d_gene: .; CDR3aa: CASSFDSDSGNTIYF; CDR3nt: TGCGCCAGCAGCTTTGACAGCGACTCTGGAAACACCATATATTTT
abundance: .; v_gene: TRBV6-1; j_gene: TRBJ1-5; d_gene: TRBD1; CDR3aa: CASSGGDSVRFGPQHF; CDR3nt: TGTGCCAGCAGTGGGGGGGACAGTGTACGTTTTGGGCCCCAGCATTTT
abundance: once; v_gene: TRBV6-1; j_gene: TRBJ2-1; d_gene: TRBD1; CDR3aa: CASSNTGGGEQFF; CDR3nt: TGTGCCAGCAGCAATACAGGGGGCGGTGAGCAGTTCTTC
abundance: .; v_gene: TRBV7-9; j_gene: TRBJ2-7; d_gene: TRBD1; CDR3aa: CASSFASGTGAYEQYF; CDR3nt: TGTGCCAGCAGCTTCGCTTCCGGGACAGGGGCGTACGAGCAGTACTTC
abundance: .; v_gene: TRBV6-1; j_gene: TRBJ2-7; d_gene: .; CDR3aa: CASRQYEQYF; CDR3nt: TGTGCCAGCAGGCAGTACGAGCAGTACTTC
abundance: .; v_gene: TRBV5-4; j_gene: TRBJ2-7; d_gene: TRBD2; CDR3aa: CASSPGGGHSSYEQYF; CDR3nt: TGTGCCAGCAGCCCGGGGGGGGGACATTCCTCCTACGAGCAGTACTTC
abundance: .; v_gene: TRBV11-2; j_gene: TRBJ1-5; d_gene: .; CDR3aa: CASSPAFGQPQHF; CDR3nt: TGTGCCAGCAGCCCCGCATTTGGGCAGCCCCAGCATTTT